The 23 T cell receptor beta chains listed next were all sequenced from one sample in a study of blood T cell repertoires in COVID-19. The protocol was immunoSEQ multiplex PCR, while the TCRdb copy is restricted to in-frame clones and leaves out a portion. The sample lists approximately 100,000 clones, approximately 84% occurring once. The material sequenced was peripheral blood. All receptors derive from a human donor in a cohort sampled during active COVID-19.

CDR3 DNA: TGTGCCAGCAGCTTAGTCAGACAGGGGAGGAACACTGAAGCTTTCTTT. Translated, it gives CASSLVRQGRNTEAFF. The V gene is TRBV13, the J gene TRBJ1-1; 8 bases map to TRBD1. The CDR3 sequence is 16 residues long. Germline assignment: CDR1 PRHDT and CDR2 FYEKMQ (reference sequence). Trimming took 1 base from V and 1 from J; bases not matched to a gene: 5.

The V call is TRBV6-5, the J call TRBJ1-2; TRBD1 matches 10 bases. The V and J ends lost 6 bases and 6 bases, in that order; junction bases with no gene match: 7. There are 14 residues in the CDR3. Germline V gene sequence: CDR1 MNHEY, CDR2 SVGAGI. CDR3 nucleotides: TGTGCCAGCAGCAATCCCGGGACAGGGGATGGCTACACCTTC. It codes for CASSNPGTGDGYTF.

A word on this clone: Other DNA sequences of this sample code for an identical CDR3. This sequence joins TRBV5-6 and TRBJ2-1; D is ambiguous. Germline V gene sequence: CDR1 SGHDT, CDR2 YYEEEE. The CDR3 sequence is 12 residues long. V dropped 0 bases and J dropped 7 bases, with 5 bases sitting between them. The CDR3 nucleotides are TGTGCCAGCAGCTTGGCAGTTAATGAGCAGTTCTTC. Translated: CASSLAVNEQFF. Using reference TRBV5-6 and TRBJ2-1 for the parts outside the CDR3, the full variable domain is DAGVTQSPTHLIKTRGQQVTLRCSPKSGHDTVSWYQQALGQGPQFIFQYYEEEERQRGNFPDRFSGHQFPNYSSELNVNALLLGDSALYLCASSLAVNEQFFGPGTRLTVL.

V gene TRBV6-5 combines with J gene TRBJ2-7; 8 bases fit TRBD1. V was pared by 2 bases and J by 6 bases, with 3 bases of the junction left unmatched. CDR3 length equals 13 residues. The V gene's germline CDR1 is MNHEY and CDR2 SVGAGI. Written as DNA, the CDR3 is TGTGCCAGCAGTTACCCAGGGACAGGCGAGCAGTACTTC. Translating gives CASSYPGTGEQYF.

This sequence joins TRBV6-1 and TRBJ2-1; 14 bases match TRBD2. J gave up 8 bases and V 1 base, and 10 bases lay outside the gene matches. The CDR3 sequence is 18 residues long. CDR1 and CDR2 from the germline V gene are MNHNS and SASEGT. The CDR3 nucleotides are TGTGCCAGCAGTGAAGGCGTAGGACTAGCGGGAGGAGCGGATGAGCAGTTCTTC. It encodes CASSEGVGLAGGADEQFF.

This chain uses TRBV6-6 with TRBJ2-7; 9 bases match TRBD1. Losses at the gene ends were 0 bases for V and 3 bases for J; bases not matched to a gene: 3. CDR1 MNHNY and CDR2 SVGAGI come from the germline V gene (reference sequence). The length of the CDR3 is 15 residues. In DNA, the CDR3 is TGTGCCAGCAGTTACTCTCGGGACAGGGTCTACGAGCAGTACTTC. Its protein product is CASSYSRDRVYEQYF.

This clone was seen only once. The V gene is TRBV10-2, the J gene TRBJ1-2, with D perhaps matching TRBD1 (6 bases). The CDR3 is made up of 13 amino acids. Trimming took 3 bases from V and 5 from J, leaving 10 bases between them. The germline V gene encodes CDR1 WSHSY and CDR2 SAAADI. In DNA, the CDR3 is TGCGCCAGCAGTGACAGGGGCGGATATGGCTACACCTTC. Protein product: CASSDRGGYGYTF.

The chain couples TRBV10-3 to TRBJ2-2; TRBD2 aligns across 7 bases. V lost 3 bases to trimming and J lost 4 bases; unmatched junction nucleotides: 5. The CDR3 runs 15 residues. The germline gives CDR1 ENHRY, CDR2 SYGVKD. CDR3 sequence (DNA): TGTGCCATCAGTGAAAGGGACTACACCACCGGGGAGCTGTTTTTT. Translating it yields CAISERDYTTGELFF.

The chain has TRBV19 and TRBJ2-7, with 7 bases fitting TRBD1. The CDR3 spans 16 residues. Germline V gene data show CDR1 as LNHDA and CDR2 as SQIVND (reference sequence). Trimming cost V 3 bases and J 4 bases; bases outside gene matches: 12. The chain's CDR3 is CASSIGPGTVDYEQYF. The CDR3 region has the DNA TGTGCCAGTAGTATCGGTCCGGGGACAGTAGATTACGAGCAGTACTTC. The full variable domain, rest sourced from reference TRBV19 and TRBJ2-7, is DGGITQSPKYLFRKEGQNVTLSCEQNLNHDAMYWYRQDPGQGLRLIYYSQIVNDFQKGDIAEGYSVSREKKESFPLTVTSAQKNPTAFYLCASSIGPGTVDYEQYFGPGTRLTVT.

This clone was counted once. CDR3 nucleotides: TGCGCCAGCAGCCAAGGGGGGACAGGACCCTACGAGCAGTACTTC. This encodes CASSQGGTGPYEQYF. The chain carries TRBV4-1 and TRBJ2-7; 8 bases are a match to TRBD1. In germline, CDR1 is MGHRA, CDR2 YSYEKL. CDR3 length: 15 amino acids. Losses at the gene ends were 1 base for V and 2 bases for J; bases not matched to a gene: 4.

The chain joins TRBV28 to TRBJ2-2; TRBD1 matches at 9 bases. After removal of 3 bases from V and 4 bases from J, the junction contained 6 bases not matched to a gene. CDR3 length: 16 residues. CDR1 and CDR2 (germline): MDHEN, SYDVKM. The CDR3 sequence: CASSFGTGPGTGELFF. The CDR3 DNA reads as TGTGCCAGCAGTTTTGGGACAGGGCCGGGCACCGGGGAGCTGTTTTTT.

The rearrangement joins TRBV6-5 to TRBJ2-2, with D possibly TRBD2 on 5 matching bases. Germline assignment: CDR1 MNHEY and CDR2 SVGAGI. This CDR3 spans 15 amino acids. Trimming took off 4 bases at V and 1 base at J, with 10 bases between the two ends. In nucleotides, the CDR3 is TGTGCCAGCAGTTTATTCGGACTGAACACCGGGGAGCTGTTTTTT. Translation gives CASSLFGLNTGELFF.

The chain carries TRBV5-4 and TRBJ2-2; D unresolved. The CDR3 sequence is 15 residues long. The germline CDR1 and CDR2 sequences are SGHNT and YYREEE (reference sequence). The V end lost 4 bases, the J end lost 0 bases, and 10 bases lay between the germline ends. CDR3 DNA sequence: TGTGCCAGCAGCCAGGATATCTCGAACACCGGGGAGCTGTTTTTT. Translated, it gives CASSQDISNTGELFF.

This clone occurred once. The J gene is TRBJ2-5, the V gene TRBV19; 8 bases are shared with TRBD1. The CDR3 length is 13 residues. The ends lost 5 bases at V and 3 bases at J; junction bases unmatched: 2. Germline V lookup: CDR1 LNHDA, CDR2 SQIVND (reference sequence). The CDR3 here is CASSADREETQYF. CDR3 DNA: TGTGCCAGTAGTGCGGACAGGGAAGAGACCCAGTACTTC.

The gene calls are TRBV4-1 and TRBJ1-5; no reliable D call. The CDR3 loop spans 14 amino acids. Germline loops: CDR1 MGHRA, CDR2 YSYEKL. Trimming cost V 5 bases and J 0 bases, with 8 bases left between them. CDR3 residues: CASSTEDSNQPQHF. The CDR3 DNA sequence: TGCGCCAGCAGCACGGAGGATAGCAATCAGCCCCAGCATTTT.

The chain couples TRBV9 to TRBJ2-2; 8 bases align to TRBD1. The ends lost 4 bases at V and 6 bases at J; junction bases unmatched: 8. Germline-derived CDR1 and CDR2 are SGDLS and YYNGEE. The CDR3 consists of 15 residues. Written as DNA, the CDR3 is TGTGCCAGCAGCTCCCGGACAGGGTGGGCCGGGGAGCTGTTTTTT. Translating gives CASSSRTGWAGELFF.

This CDR3 reads CASSVGGLATDTQYF. CDR3 coding DNA: TGTGCCAGCAGCGTAGGGGGACTAGCAACAGATACGCAGTATTTT. This sequence joins TRBV9 and TRBJ2-3; 9 bases match TRBD2. The CDR3 is 15 residues long. The germline CDR1 and CDR2 sequences are SGDLS and YYNGEE. J was trimmed by 3 bases and V by 0 bases; bases with no gene match: 2.

This clone has only one observation. CDR3 residues: CASSHTTGFYEQYF. The CDR3, as DNA: TGTGCCAGCAGCCACACTACAGGGTTCTACGAGCAGTACTTC. This chain links TRBV28 with TRBJ2-7, with D perhaps TRBD1 (6 bases). CDR1 is MDHEN, CDR2 SYDVKM, per germline. This CDR3 comprises 14 residues. V was clipped by 6 bases and J by 3 bases, with 15 bases between them.

The CDR3 region is CAIRRTVFGELFF. CDR3 bases: TGTGCCATCAGACGGACTGTATTCGGGGAGCTGTTTTTT. The chain links TRBV10-3 to TRBJ2-2; D possibly corresponds to TRBD2 (5 bases). The CDR3 extends over 13 amino acids. Germline CDR1 ENHRY, CDR2 SYGVKD. The V end was cut by 6 bases, the J end by 7 bases, with 12 bases between.

V usage is TRBV27 and J usage is TRBJ2-3, with D perhaps matching TRBD1 (5 bases). CDR1 is MNHEY and CDR2 is SMNVEV in the germline V gene (reference sequence). Trimming removed 4 bases from V and 0 bases from J, with 17 bases in between. The CDR3 extends over 17 amino acids. The CDR3 region is CASSSVLVAGSTDTQYF. The CDR3 bases are TGTGCCAGCAGTTCCGTGTTGGTGGCAGGGAGCACAGATACGCAGTATTTT.

The chain uses TRBV6-5 and TRBJ2-2, with D uncertain. CDR3 length: 11 residues. V dropped 9 bases and J dropped 5 bases, with 7 bases sitting between them. Germline V gene sequence: CDR1 MNHEY, CDR2 SVGAGI. The CDR3 loop is CASKSTGELFF. In nucleotides, the CDR3 is TGTGCCAGTAAGAGTACCGGGGAGCTGTTTTTT.

This clone occurred a few times. The J gene is TRBJ2-1, the V gene TRBV27; no firm D call. Trimming cost V 2 bases and J 6 bases, with 8 bases left between them. Germline loops: CDR1 MNHEY, CDR2 SMNVEV (reference sequence). The CDR3 sequence is 13 residues long. CDR3 region: CASSLGSVNEQFF. As DNA, the CDR3 is TGTGCCAGCAGTTTAGGCAGCGTCAATGAGCAGTTCTTC.

CDR3: CASSEQPRETQYF. CDR3 coding DNA: TGTGCCAGCAGTGAACAACCGCGGGAGACCCAGTACTTC. The chain is built from TRBV2 and TRBJ2-5; D gene unclear. CDR1 SNHLY and CDR2 FYNNEI come from the germline V gene. Trimming shortened V by 2 bases and J by 5 bases, and 9 bases separated the two germline ends. CDR3 length: 13 residues.